Below are 12 T cell receptor beta chains sequenced from a single sample in a study of blood T cell repertoires in COVID-19. The repertoire was sequenced with immunoSEQ multiplex PCR; TCRdb's copy has only in-frame clones and lacks some. The sample has 240,000 or so clones, around 86% seen once. The material sequenced was peripheral blood. Receptor source: a woman aged 55 to 70 with active or convalescent COVID-19.

This chain uses TRBV30 with TRBJ1-1, with D hard to call. The germline gives CDR1 GTSNPN, CDR2 SVGIG (reference sequence). Trimming cost V 1 base and J 3 bases, with 9 bases left between them. This CDR3 comprises 13 residues. The CDR3 region is CAWSAMRDTEAFF. The CDR3 coding sequence is TGTGCCTGGAGTGCGATGAGGGACACTGAAGCTTTCTTT.

The gene calls are TRBV5-1 and TRBJ1-1, with unresolved D. The CDR3 spans 14 residues. The germline V gene has CDR1 SGHRS and CDR2 YFSETQ. The V and J ends lost 3 bases and 2 bases respectively, with 11 bases between them. Written as DNA, the CDR3 is TGCGCCAGCAGCTCGAGAGAGGAAAACACTGAAGCTTTCTTT. It yields the protein CASSSREENTEAFF.

This chain connects TRBV4-1 to TRBJ1-6; 10 bases map to TRBD1. V lost 3 bases, J lost 14 bases, and 13 bases stayed unmatched. The CDR3 is 16 amino acids. The germline V gene has CDR1 MGHRA and CDR2 YSYEKL. CDR3 protein: CASSHYFPGQGLTLHF. CDR3 DNA sequence: TGCGCCAGCAGCCACTACTTCCCGGGACAGGGGCTGACCCTCCACTTT.

The chain recombines TRBV10-3 with TRBJ2-7, with a possible D match to TRBD2 (6 bases). Germline V gives CDR1 ENHRY, CDR2 SYGVKD. V was clipped by 10 bases and J by 4 bases, with 17 bases between them. The CDR3 consists of 13 residues. CDR3 region: CATLGVGGYEQYF. The DNA of the CDR3 is TGTGCCACTTTGGGCGTGGGGGGATACGAGCAGTACTTC.

This chain uses TRBV11-2 with TRBJ1-2; no reliable D call. The length of the CDR3 is 13 residues. V lost 1 base and J 6 bases, leaving 9 bases between the germline ends. CDR1 and CDR2 from the germline V gene are SGHAT and FQNNGV. CDR3 residues: CASSLGFRDGYTF. The CDR3 coding sequence is TGTGCCAGCAGCTTAGGTTTTCGGGATGGCTACACCTTC.

The chain uses TRBV6-5 and TRBJ1-1; 8 positions agree with TRBD1. The CDR3 runs to 14 residues. V lost 6 bases to trimming and J lost 4 bases; unmatched junction nucleotides: 7. Germline CDR1 and CDR2: MNHEY and SVGAGI. CDR3 sequence: CASRPRGRLTEAFF. CDR3 in DNA: TGTGCCAGCAGACCCAGGGGGCGGCTCACTGAAGCTTTCTTT.

The V and J genes are TRBV19 and TRBJ2-3, with a weak D call TRBD2 (8 bases). Germline CDR1 and CDR2: LNHDA and SQIVND (reference sequence). V was cut by 4 bases and J by 6 bases, with 23 bases left in between. The CDR3 runs to 17 residues. This chain's CDR3 is CASSTPASGPGGDTQYF. The CDR3 coding sequence is TGTGCCAGTAGTACCCCTGCTAGCGGGCCAGGGGGGGATACGCAGTATTTT.

The CDR3 DNA sequence: TGTGCCAGCAGTTTTGGGGGGGGGTTCAATTATGGCTACACCTTC. Its translation: CASSFGGGFNYGYTF. The V gene is TRBV27, the J gene TRBJ1-2; D is possibly TRBD1 (5 bases). V was cut by 3 bases and J by 5 bases, with 16 bases left in between. The CDR3 contains 15 residues. The germline CDR1 and CDR2 sequences are MNHEY and SMNVEV (reference sequence).

This clone was counted between two and nine times. The chain joins TRBV10-3 to TRBJ1-1, with D unclear. Looked up from germline, CDR1 is ENHRY and CDR2 is SYGVKD. The CDR3 totals 13 residues. The ends were cut back, 3 bases at V and 1 base at J, with 6 bases in the middle. The CDR3 DNA follows: TGTGCCATCAGTGATACACAGAACACTGAAGCTTTCTTT. This codes for CAISDTQNTEAFF.

The chain uses TRBV7-2 and TRBJ2-7; the match to TRBD2 covers 9 bases. Trimming at V came to 6 bases and at J to 3 bases, leaving 12 bases not matched to a gene. Germline CDR1 reads SGHTA; CDR2 reads FQGNSA. The CDR3 is made up of 16 amino acids. The CDR3 bases are TGTGCCAGCAGACGTCAGAGCGGGGGGTTGGACTACGAGCAGTACTTC. It is translated as CASRRQSGGLDYEQYF.

The chain recombines TRBV19 with TRBJ2-7, with TRBD1 identical over 7 bases. After removal of 2 bases from V and 2 bases from J, the junction contained 3 bases not matched to a gene. Germline CDR1 and CDR2: LNHDA and SQIVND (reference sequence). CDR3 size: 14 residues. CDR3 sequence: CASSIYRGPYEQYF. Here the CDR3 DNA reads TGTGCCAGTAGTATATACAGGGGCCCCTACGAGCAGTACTTC.

The chain joins TRBV27 to TRBJ1-2, with a possible D match to TRBD1 (5 bases). Germline CDR1 reads MNHEY; CDR2 reads SMNVEV (reference sequence). Trimming stripped 5 bases from V and 7 bases from J, with 20 bases between. CDR3 length: 15 residues. The CDR3 here is CASSQARGEISGYTF. The CDR3 region has the DNA TGTGCCAGCAGTCAGGCCCGGGGGGAGATTTCTGGCTACACCTTC.